This T cell receptor (beta chain) was captured by sequencing in a study of early T cells in non-severe SARS-CoV-2 infection. Each single cDNA molecule received a unique molecular identifier. A single record per CDR3 protein comes from TCRdb applying MiXCR to the 5' RACE reads. This table holds about 100,000 distinct CDR3 sequences, 9.5% to 13% found once. The CDR3 is made up of 15 amino acids. V gave up 4 bases and J gave up 0 bases, with 10 bases separating them. Germline CDR1 and CDR2: ENHRY and SYGVKD. This clonotype appeared a few times. The clonotype comes from an adult who was a healthcare worker with PCR-confirmed SARS-CoV-2 infection or an uninfected control (not recorded which). The sequencing input was whole blood. The V gene is TRBV10-3, the J gene TRBJ2-1; D gene uncertain. The CDR3 loop is CAISGQTSSYNEQFF. The CDR3 region has the DNA TGTGCCATCAGTGGCCAGACGAGCTCCTACAATGAGCAGTTCTTC.